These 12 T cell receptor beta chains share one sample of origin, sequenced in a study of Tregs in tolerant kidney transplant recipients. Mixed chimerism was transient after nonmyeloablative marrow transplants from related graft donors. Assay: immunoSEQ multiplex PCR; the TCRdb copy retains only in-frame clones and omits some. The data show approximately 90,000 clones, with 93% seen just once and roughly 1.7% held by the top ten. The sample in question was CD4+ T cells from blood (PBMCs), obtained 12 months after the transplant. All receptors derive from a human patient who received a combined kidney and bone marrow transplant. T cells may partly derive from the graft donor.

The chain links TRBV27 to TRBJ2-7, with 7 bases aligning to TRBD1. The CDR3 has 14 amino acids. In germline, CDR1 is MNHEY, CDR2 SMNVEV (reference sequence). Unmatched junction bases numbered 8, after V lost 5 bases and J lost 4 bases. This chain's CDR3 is CASSGTTGWYEQYF. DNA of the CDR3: TGTGCCAGCAGTGGAACGACAGGGTGGTACGAGCAGTACTTC.

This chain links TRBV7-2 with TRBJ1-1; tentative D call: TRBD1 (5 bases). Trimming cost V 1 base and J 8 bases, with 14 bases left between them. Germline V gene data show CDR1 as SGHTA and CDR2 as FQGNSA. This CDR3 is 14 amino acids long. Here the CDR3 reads CASSLDSRVGEAFF. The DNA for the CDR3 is TGTGCCAGCAGCTTAGATTCCAGGGTGGGGGAAGCTTTCTTT.

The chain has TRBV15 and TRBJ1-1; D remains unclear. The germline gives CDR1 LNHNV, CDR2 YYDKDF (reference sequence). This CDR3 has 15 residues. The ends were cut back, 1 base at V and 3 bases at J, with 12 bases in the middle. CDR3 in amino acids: CATSRAKYLDTEAFF. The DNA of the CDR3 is TGTGCCACCAGCAGAGCTAAGTATCTGGACACTGAAGCTTTCTTT.

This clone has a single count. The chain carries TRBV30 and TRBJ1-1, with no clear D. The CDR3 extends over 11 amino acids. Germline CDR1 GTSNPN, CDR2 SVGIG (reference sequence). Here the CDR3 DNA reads TGTGCGGGGAGACGGAACACTGAAGCTTTCTTT. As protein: CAGRRNTEAFF.

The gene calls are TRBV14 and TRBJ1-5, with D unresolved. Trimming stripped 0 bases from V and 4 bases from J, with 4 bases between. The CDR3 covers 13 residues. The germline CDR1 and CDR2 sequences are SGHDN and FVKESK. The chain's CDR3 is CASSQDLNQPQHF. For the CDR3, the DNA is TGTGCCAGCAGCCAAGACCTTAATCAGCCCCAGCATTTT.

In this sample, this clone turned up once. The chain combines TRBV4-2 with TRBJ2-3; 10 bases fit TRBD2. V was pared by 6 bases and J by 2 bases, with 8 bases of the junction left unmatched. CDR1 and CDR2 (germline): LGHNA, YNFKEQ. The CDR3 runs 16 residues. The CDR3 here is CASRASGGPLTDTQYF. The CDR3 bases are TGTGCCAGCAGGGCTAGCGGGGGCCCCCTCACAGATACGCAGTATTTT.

The DNA for the CDR3 is TGTGCCATCAGTGAAACAGGGCCACAAGAGACCCAGTACTTC. Translating it yields CAISETGPQETQYF. The genes are TRBV10-3 and TRBJ2-5, with D maybe TRBD1 (6 bases). The CDR3 contains 14 residues. V lost 3 bases and J lost 2, with 10 bases in between. Germline V lookup: CDR1 ENHRY, CDR2 SYGVKD.

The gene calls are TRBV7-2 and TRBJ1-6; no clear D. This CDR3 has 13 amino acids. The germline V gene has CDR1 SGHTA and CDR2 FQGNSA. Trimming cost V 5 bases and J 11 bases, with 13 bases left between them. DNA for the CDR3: TGTGCCAGCAGCCGCCAATTGGCTGCACCCCTCCACTTT. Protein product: CASSRQLAAPLHF.

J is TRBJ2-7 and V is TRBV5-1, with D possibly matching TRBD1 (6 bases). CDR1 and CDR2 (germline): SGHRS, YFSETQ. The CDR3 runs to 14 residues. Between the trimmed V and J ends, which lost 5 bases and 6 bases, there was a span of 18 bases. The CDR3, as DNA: TGCGCCAGCAGTCCAGGTTCAACCAGGGGCGAGCAGTACTTC. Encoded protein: CASSPGSTRGEQYF.

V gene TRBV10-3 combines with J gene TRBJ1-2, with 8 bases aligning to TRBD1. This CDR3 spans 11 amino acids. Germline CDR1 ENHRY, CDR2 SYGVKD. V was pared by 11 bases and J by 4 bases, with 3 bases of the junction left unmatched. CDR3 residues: CAATGGYGYTF. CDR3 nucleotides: TGTGCCGCCACAGGGGGCTATGGCTACACCTTC.

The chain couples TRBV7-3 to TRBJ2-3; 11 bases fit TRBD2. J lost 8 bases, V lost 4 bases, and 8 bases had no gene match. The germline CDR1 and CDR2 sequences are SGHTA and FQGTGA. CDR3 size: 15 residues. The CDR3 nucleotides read TGTGCCAGCAGCTCTATAGCGGGAGGGCCGGTTACGCAGTATTTT. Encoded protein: CASSSIAGGPVTQYF.

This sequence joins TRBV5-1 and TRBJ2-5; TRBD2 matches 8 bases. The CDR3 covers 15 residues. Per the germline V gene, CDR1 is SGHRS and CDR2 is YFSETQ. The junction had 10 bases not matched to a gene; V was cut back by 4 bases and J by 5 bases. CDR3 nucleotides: TGCGCCAGCAGCCAACAGCGGGGGCCGAGGGAGACCCAGTACTTC. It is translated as CASSQQRGPRETQYF.